This T cell receptor beta chain was recorded in a study of blood T cell repertoires in COVID-19. For the study at large: Sites in the United States, Italy and Spain provided acute and convalescent COVID-19 samples. PBMCs, B-cell-depleted T cells, or T cells provided the cDNA or gDNA that made up the material.

Participant-reported clinical history was the basis for cohort assignment. In the authors' methods: Reference gene primer amplification gave nucleated cell count estimates. TCRdb keeps only in-frame clones here, not all; method: immunoSEQ multiplex PCR. That table furnishes V, J and clone size, whereas the DNA furnished D and trimming. In the table there are 300,000 to 350,000 clones, roughly 89% of which are singletons. With 6 bases clipped from V and 6 bases from J, the junction kept 17 bases outside the gene matches. The CDR3 is 18 amino acids. Germline loops: CDR1 MDHEN, CDR2 SYDVKM. The material sequenced was PBMCs or T cells enriched from blood (not recorded which). The TCR comes from a woman under 30 who had recovered from COVID-19. This chain joins TRBV28 and TRBJ1-6, with TRBD1 matching over 7 bases. In DNA form, the CDR3 reads TGTGCCAGCAGCCAACAGGGGTTCTTCTTGGGTAGTAATTCACCCCTCCACTTT. Translation gives CASSQQGFFLGSNSPLHF. The full variable domain, its missing parts supplied by reference TRBV28 and TRBJ1-6, is DVKVTQSSRYLVKRTGEKVFLECVQDMDHENMFWYRQDPGLGLRLIYFSYDVKMKEKGDIPEGYSVSREKKERFSLILESASTNQTSMYLCASSQQGFFLGSNSPLHFGNGTRLTVT.